This T cell receptor (beta chain) was recorded in a study of CD8+CD57+ T cells in acquired aplastic anemia (dated by TCRdb to between 2018 and 2020). Concerning the study at large: DNA extracted from sorted CD4+ and CD8+ cells had a mean of roughly 3.3 ug, with a range of roughly 0.2 to 30 ug. For healthy donor samples, the average read count was approximately 10 million for CD4+ cells and around 12 million for CD8+ cells.

Broad study findings and their caveats: Patients and healthy controls showed no significant difference in CD8+ Simpson's diversity (P=0.060). Around 30 CD8+ CDR3 sequences were found to be shared between patients and controls, but these sequences appeared to be highly expressed in patients and within the immunodominant clones of the patients.

Comments on this clonotype: Its antigen is still unknown. The junction and the germline gene differ at one end; a read error may be behind it.

The CDR3 covers 12 residues, taking in both the cysteine and the phenylalanine. Only the CDR3 region is kept as DNA, spanning 36 bases read in frame from base 1. CDR1 and CDR2, looked up from the germline V gene (reference sequence), are SEHNR and FQNEAQ. The study deep-sequenced TCR repertoires of sorted CD4+ and CD8+ blood T cells from severe aplastic anemia patients and healthy subjects. Ficoll-Paque density gradient centrifugation was used to isolate peripheral blood mononuclear cells. Before DNA was extracted, CD4+ and CD8+ T cells were sorted using either FACS or magnetic beads. Profiling of TCR beta VDJ combinations and CDR3 sequences used genomic DNA as the template. TCR repertoire sequencing was run on an Illumina HiSeq 2000. Per the authors' processing: Repertoires were assessed using TRBV/TRBJ rearrangement plots, CDR3 size and DJ length profiles, and Simpson's diversity index. The most abundant DNA sequence in the deep sequencing data was taken as the immunodominant clone. CDR3 amino acid sequences were checked for sharing between subjects and were compared against published repertoires and the VDJdb database. TCRdb trimmed public reads at Q25 via fastp, called clones via MiXCR and kept in-frame beta chains. Records with the same CDR3 protein are collapsed into one entry carrying the most frequent genes and DNA. The V and J calls, along with clone size, are taken from TCRdb and not from the paper's own processing. In this sample the table shows 200,000 to 250,000 distinct CDR3 sequences, roughly 35% of which occur a single time. The top ten clonotypes cover around 1.1% of the sample.

Here the chain combines TRBV7-9 and TRBJ1-5; no confident D gene assignment can be made. The sequenced material came from sorted CD4+, CD8+, or CD8+CD57+ T cells (not recorded which) from PBMCs. This TCR was recovered from a human donor in good health, serving as a control. The CDR3: CASSEVNQPRHF. The DNA is TGTGCCAGCAGCGAGGTCAATCAGCCCCGGCATTTT.